This T cell receptor (beta chain) was found in a study of T-cell reconstitution after alpha-beta-depleted transplantation in children. About this clonotype: The antigen is unknown.

Study conclusions and caveats: Fresh T-cell production supplied most of the T-cell counts and diversity seen one year after transplant. Diversity of TCRbeta at day 60 was high in some patients, arising from surviving recipient T cells and thymic progenitors. Reportedly, roughly two months post-transplant, alpha-beta T cells arose from several hundred expanded graft clones.

The V end was cut by 1 base, the J end by 4 bases, with 15 bases between. This CDR3 is built from 16 residues. The germline V gene encodes CDR1 MGHRA and CDR2 YSYEKL. Library preparation (for TCRbeta) was performed with unique molecular identifiers. Using its own MiXCR run on the PCR reads, TCRdb lists one record per CDR3 protein. The table lists approximately 500,000 distinct CDR3 sequences, 25% to 30% of them singletons, with around a third in the top ten. Specimen: PBMCs, collected before TCRalphabeta/CD19-depleted stem cell transplant. This sequence joins TRBV4-1 and TRBJ2-3; D gene ambiguous. The TCR sequence derives from a boy under two years old with Wiskott-Aldrich syndrome, due to receive a stem cell transplant. CDR3 sequence (DNA): TGCGCCAGCAGCCAAGGGAAAGGCGGCTTTCCAGATACGCAGTATTTT. It codes for CASSQGKGGFPDTQYF.